This TCR beta chain is drawn from a study of blood T cell repertoires in COVID-19. Study information: Acute and convalescent COVID-19 samples came from the United States, Italy and Spain. From T cells, B-cell-depleted T cells, or PBMCs came the material, which was cDNA or gDNA.

V lost 6 bases, J lost 0 bases, and 3 bases stayed unmatched. This CDR3 comprises 15 residues. The V gene's germline CDR1 is MNHEY and CDR2 SVGEGT. Generated by immunoSEQ multiplex PCR, the TCRdb table keeps only in-frame clones and is missing some. The sample lists 65,000 to 70,000 clones; approximately 95% were seen once. The receptor's source is a man in his sixties or seventies with active COVID-19. This chain links TRBV6-2 or TRBV6-3 with TRBJ2-3; TRBD1 matches at 10 bases. Sequenced: peripheral blood. The CDR3 DNA reads TGTGCCAGCAGCAGGACAGGGGGAAGCACAGATACGCAGTATTTT. It translates to CASSRTGGSTDTQYF.